Here is one T cell receptor (beta chain) with its context. The data are from a study of technical replicates of blood from a handful of donors. Repertoires were generated with immunoSEQ multiplex PCR, while TCRdb's copy carries only in-frame clones and drops some. The sample has tens of thousands of clones, 91% seen once. Germline V gene sequence: CDR1 MGHRA, CDR2 YSYEKL. This CDR3 spans 14 amino acids. V lost 3 bases and J 1 base, leaving 9 bases between the germline ends. The chain recombines TRBV4-1 with TRBJ1-1; D is ambiguous. Input material: T cells isolated from PBMCs. This TCR was sampled from a human donor in good health. Some clones in this sample may be carry-over from other donors' samples. CDR3 amino acids: CASSHPVKNTEAFF. Written as DNA, the CDR3 is TGCGCCAGCAGCCATCCTGTAAAGAACACTGAAGCTTTCTTT.